This T cell receptor (beta chain) was sequenced for a study of T-cell reconstitution after alpha-beta-depleted transplantation in children. J gave up 5 bases and V 5 bases, and 5 bases lay outside the gene matches. From germline, CDR1 is GTSNPN and CDR2 SVGIG (reference sequence). CDR3 length equals 14 residues. Researchers prepared the TCRbeta library using unique molecular identifiers, the study reports. TCRdb fed the PCR reads into MiXCR, producing one record per CDR3 protein. The table shows around 370,000 distinct CDR3 sequences, with roughly 17% occurring only once. This sequence originates from a male patient aged 2 to 9 who had a stem cell transplant for acute lymphoblastic leukemia, so the T cells may come from the graft donor. The chain links TRBV30 to TRBJ2-1; 11 bases fit TRBD2. This specimen was PBMCs, mostly from graft donor cells, taken 360 days after TCRalphabeta/CD19-depleted stem cell transplant. The CDR3 here is CAWETSGINNEQFF. The CDR3 coding sequence is TGTGCCTGGGAGACTAGCGGGATAAACAATGAGCAGTTCTTC. The full variable domain, rest sourced from reference TRBV30 and TRBJ2-1, is SQTIHQWPATLVQPVGSPLSLECTVEGTSNPNLYWYRQAAGRGLQLLFYSVGIGQISSEVPQNLSASRPQDRQFILSSKKLLLSDSGFYLCAWETSGINNEQFFGPGTRLTVL.